Below are 20 T cell receptor beta chains sequenced from a single sample in a study of T cell responses to AZD1222 COVID-19 vaccine. Using immunoSEQ multiplex PCR, the repertoire was profiled, and TCRdb retains in-frame clones only, with some absent. Of about 180,000 clones listed, approximately 90% are singletons. The starting material was peripheral blood, obtained on day 0 of AZD1222 vaccination. The receptors originated from an adult in good health.

The V gene is TRBV27, the J gene TRBJ2-7; D gene uncertain. Trimming cost V 2 bases and J 0 bases, with 14 bases left between them. Germline assignment: CDR1 MNHEY and CDR2 SMNVEV (reference sequence). The CDR3 has 16 residues. The CDR3 loop is CASSLVSVPFSYEQYF. DNA for the CDR3: TGTGCCAGCAGTTTAGTTTCGGTTCCGTTCTCCTACGAGCAGTACTTC.

The V and J genes are TRBV4-3 and TRBJ2-1, with 7 bases matching TRBD2. With V trimmed by 0 bases and J by 0 bases, 5 bases remained unmatched. The CDR3 covers 17 residues. The germline gives CDR1 LGHNA, CDR2 YSLEER. CDR3 nucleotides: TGCGCCAGCAGCCAAGATTTGGGGGGGAGCTCCTACAATGAGCAGTTCTTC. Translation: CASSQDLGGSSYNEQFF.

This sequence joins TRBV28 and TRBJ1-5; a possible D gene is TRBD1 (6 bases). Germline V lookup: CDR1 MDHEN, CDR2 SYDVKM. The CDR3 contains 15 residues. The V gene lost 5 bases and the J gene lost 2 bases, with 13 bases spanning the gap. CDR3 amino acids: CASSVHREGNQPQHF. Here the CDR3 DNA reads TGTGCCAGCAGTGTACACAGGGAAGGCAATCAGCCCCAGCATTTT.

The genes are TRBV6-5 and TRBJ1-5; D is unresolved. The CDR3 runs to 13 residues. The V and J ends lost 7 bases and 5 bases respectively, with 12 bases between them. Germline CDR1 and CDR2: MNHEY and SVGAGI. CDR3 coding DNA: TGTGCCAGCATGCCAACGATCCATCAGCCCCAGCATTTT. Its translation is CASMPTIHQPQHF.

The rearrangement uses TRBV21-1 and TRBJ1-6. TRBV21-1 is given as a pseudogene. The CDR3 consists of 15 residues. The DNA for the CDR3 is TGTGCCAGCAGCAAAATAGACCCGACGGGGTCACCCCTCCACTTT. As protein: CASSKIDPTGSPLHF.

The rearrangement uses TRBV7-9 and TRBJ1-1; possibly TRBD1 for D (5 bases). V lost 5 bases and J lost 6, with 16 bases in between. This CDR3 has 14 amino acids. Germline CDR1 SEHNR, CDR2 FQNEAQ (reference sequence). The CDR3 bases are TGTGCCAGCAGCGCTCAGCTAGGAGGGGCTGAAGCTTTCTTT. It is translated as CASSAQLGGAEAFF.

The chain has TRBV24-1 and TRBJ1-2; 8 positions agree with TRBD1. The CDR3 runs to 16 residues. J gave up 1 base and V 4 bases, and 7 bases lay outside the gene matches. CDR1 KGHDR and CDR2 SFDVKD come from the germline V gene. CDR3 in DNA: TGTGCCACCAGTGACGGAGGACAGGGAGGTAACTATGGCTACACCTTC. The encoded protein is CATSDGGQGGNYGYTF.

This chain connects TRBV28 to TRBJ1-6; 7 bases agree with TRBD1. The CDR3 loop spans 15 amino acids. CDR1 is MDHEN, CDR2 SYDVKM, per germline. After removal of 6 bases from V and 10 bases from J, the junction contained 12 bases not matched to a gene. CDR3 sequence: CASRADRADSSPLHF. The CDR3 region has the DNA TGTGCCAGCAGGGCCGACAGGGCGGACTCCTCACCCCTCCACTTT.

The V and J genes are TRBV7-2 and TRBJ1-1, with no clear D. Germline V gene lookup returns CDR1 SGHTA and CDR2 FQGNSA. Trimming shortened V by 2 bases and J by 0 bases, and 7 bases separated the two germline ends. The CDR3 spans 14 residues. CDR3 nucleotides: TGTGCCAGCAGCTTAAACGGATTGAACACTGAAGCTTTCTTT. Translation: CASSLNGLNTEAFF.

J is TRBJ1-4 and V is TRBV9; possibly TRBD1 for D (5 bases). The V gene's germline CDR1 is SGDLS and CDR2 YYNGEE. The CDR3 spans 16 residues. Trimming removed 3 bases at V and 7 bases at J, with 19 bases between. CDR3 amino acids: CASSGKGEFAAEKLFF. Here the CDR3 DNA reads TGTGCCAGCAGCGGCAAAGGGGAGTTTGCGGCTGAAAAACTGTTTTTT. Full variable domain (remainder filled in from reference TRBV9 and TRBJ1-4): DSGVTQTPKHLITATGQRVTLRCSPRSGDLSVYWYQQSLDQGLQFLIQYYNGEERAKGNILERFSAQQFPDLHSELNLSSLELGDSALYFCASSGKGEFAAEKLFFGSGTQLSVL.

The V gene is TRBV25-1, the J gene TRBJ2-3; D ambiguous. The CDR3 extends over 14 amino acids. V was cut by 3 bases and J by 0 bases, with 7 bases left in between. Germline CDR1 is MGHDK and CDR2 is SYGVNS. DNA of the CDR3: TGTGCCAGCAGTGATCCCCCGAGCACAGATACGCAGTATTTT. This codes for CASSDPPSTDTQYF.

The gene calls are TRBV11-2 and TRBJ1-1, with D perhaps matching TRBD1 (5 bases). Trimming left V 4 bases short and J 1 base short, with 13 bases between. The V gene's germline CDR1 is SGHAT and CDR2 FQNNGV. The CDR3 loop spans 15 amino acids. The CDR3: CASSYRGTANTEAFF. In DNA form, the CDR3 reads TGTGCCAGCAGCTATCGTGGGACCGCGAACACTGAAGCTTTCTTT.

J is TRBJ1-3 and V is TRBV28; D uncertain. Germline loops: CDR1 MDHEN, CDR2 SYDVKM. With 4 bases removed from V and 0 bases from J, the gap between germline ends came to 16 bases. The CDR3 extends over 17 amino acids. CDR3 loop: CASSSIRGRFSGNTIYF. The DNA of the CDR3 is TGTGCCAGCAGTTCAATTAGAGGCAGATTCTCTGGAAACACCATATATTTT.

The chain uses TRBV10-3 and TRBJ1-2; TRBD1 aligns across 7 bases. Germline V gene data show CDR1 as ENHRY and CDR2 as SYGVKD. The CDR3 is 12 amino acids. V lost 2 bases, J lost 8 bases, and 2 bases stayed unmatched. This CDR3 reads CAISETGVGYTF. CDR3 nucleotide sequence: TGTGCCATCAGTGAGACAGGGGTGGGCTACACCTTC.

This chain joins TRBV4-3 and TRBJ1-3, with no clear D. V was shortened by 0 bases and J by 2 bases, with 8 bases between the two germline ends. Germline CDR1 LGHNA, CDR2 YSLEER. The CDR3 sequence is 15 residues long. The CDR3 region is CASSQDRSAGNTIYF. The CDR3 nucleotides read TGCGCCAGCAGCCAAGACAGGTCGGCTGGAAACACCATATATTTT.

The J gene is TRBJ2-5, the V gene TRBV5-1; D not certain. This CDR3 region has 15 residues. Germline V gives CDR1 SGHRS, CDR2 YFSETQ. V was clipped by 2 bases and J by 5 bases, with 16 bases between them. CDR3: CASSFDGLAGETQYF. In DNA, the CDR3 is TGCGCCAGCAGCTTCGATGGTCTGGCTGGGGAGACCCAGTACTTC.

The gene calls are TRBV28 and TRBJ2-1; D remains unclear. With 8 bases removed from V and 9 bases from J, the gap between germline ends came to 11 bases. The CDR3 is 11 residues long. CDR1 MDHEN and CDR2 SYDVKM come from the germline V gene. CDR3 DNA: TGTGCCAGCTTTGCAGGATTTGAGCAGTTCTTC. It translates to CASFAGFEQFF. The entire variable domain, with the rest obtained from reference TRBV28 and TRBJ2-1, is as follows: DVKVTQSSRYLVKRTGEKVFLECVQDMDHENMFWYRQDPGLGLRLIYFSYDVKMKEKGDIPEGYSVSREKKERFSLILESASTNQTSMYLCASFAGFEQFFGPGTRLTVL.

The V gene is TRBV9, the J gene TRBJ2-3; no reliable D call. This CDR3 contains 13 residues. V lost 6 bases and J lost 5, with 13 bases in between. From germline, CDR1 is SGDLS and CDR2 YYNGEE. CDR3 DNA sequence: TGTGCCAGCAACGATGATGGCGGAGATACGCAGTATTTT. Protein: CASNDDGGDTQYF. The entire variable domain, with the rest obtained from reference TRBV9 and TRBJ2-3, is as follows: DSGVTQTPKHLITATGQRVTLRCSPRSGDLSVYWYQQSLDQGLQFLIQYYNGEERAKGNILERFSAQQFPDLHSELNLSSLELGDSALYFCASNDDGGDTQYFGPGTRLTVL.

V is TRBV24-1 and J is TRBJ1-5, with 8 bases matching TRBD1. CDR3 size: 17 residues. Germline V gene data show CDR1 as KGHDR and CDR2 as SFDVKD. V shed 3 bases, J shed 2 bases, and the junction held 8 bases outside the gene matches. CDR3 bases: TGTGCCACCAGTGATCGTGACAGGGGTTTCGGCAATCAGCCCCAGCATTTT. This codes for CATSDRDRGFGNQPQHF.

The V and J genes are TRBV30 and TRBJ2-1; 15 bases agree with TRBD2. CDR1 and CDR2 (germline): GTSNPN, SVGIG (reference sequence). V lost 7 bases and J lost 9; bases outside the gene matches: 19. The CDR3 length is 18 residues. The CDR3 loop reads CASIMPGLAGGPWSEQFF. DNA for the CDR3: TGTGCCTCCATTATGCCGGGACTAGCGGGAGGTCCTTGGAGTGAGCAGTTCTTC.